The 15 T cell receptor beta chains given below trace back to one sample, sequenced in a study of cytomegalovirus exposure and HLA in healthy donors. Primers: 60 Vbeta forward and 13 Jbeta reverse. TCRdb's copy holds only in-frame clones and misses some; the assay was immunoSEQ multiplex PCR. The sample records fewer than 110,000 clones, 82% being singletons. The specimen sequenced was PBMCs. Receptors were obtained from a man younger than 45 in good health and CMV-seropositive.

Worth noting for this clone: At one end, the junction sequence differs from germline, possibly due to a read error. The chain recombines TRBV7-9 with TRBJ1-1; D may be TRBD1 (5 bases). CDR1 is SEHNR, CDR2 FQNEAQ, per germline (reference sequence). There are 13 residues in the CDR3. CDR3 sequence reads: CSSRRQTNTEAFF. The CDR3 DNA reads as TGTTCCAGCAGAAGACAGACGAACACTGAAGCTTTCTTT.

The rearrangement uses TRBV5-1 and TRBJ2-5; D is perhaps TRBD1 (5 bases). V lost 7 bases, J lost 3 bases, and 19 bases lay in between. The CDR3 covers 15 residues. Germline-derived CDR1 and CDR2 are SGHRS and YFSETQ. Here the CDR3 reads CASSIRDGREETQYF. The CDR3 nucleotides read TGCGCCAGCTCGATTCGCGATGGCAGGGAAGAGACCCAGTACTTC. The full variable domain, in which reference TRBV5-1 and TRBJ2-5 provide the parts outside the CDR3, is KAGVTQTPRYLIKTRGQQVTLSCSPISGHRSVSWYQQTPGQGLQFLFEYFSETQRNKGNFPGRFSGRQFSNSRSEMNVSTLELGDSALYLCASSIRDGREETQYFGPGTRLLVL.

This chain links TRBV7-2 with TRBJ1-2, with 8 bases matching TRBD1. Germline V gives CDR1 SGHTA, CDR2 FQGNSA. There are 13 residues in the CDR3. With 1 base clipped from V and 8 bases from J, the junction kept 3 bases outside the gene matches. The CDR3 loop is CASSLGTGYGYTF. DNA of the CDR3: TGTGCCAGCAGCTTAGGGACAGGGTACGGCTACACCTTC.

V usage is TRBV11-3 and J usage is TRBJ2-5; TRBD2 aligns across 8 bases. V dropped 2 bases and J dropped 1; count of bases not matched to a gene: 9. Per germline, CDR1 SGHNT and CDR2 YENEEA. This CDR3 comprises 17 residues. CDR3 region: CASSLIGALAAQETQYF. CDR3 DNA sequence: TGTGCCAGCAGCTTAATCGGGGCACTAGCGGCCCAAGAGACCCAGTACTTC.

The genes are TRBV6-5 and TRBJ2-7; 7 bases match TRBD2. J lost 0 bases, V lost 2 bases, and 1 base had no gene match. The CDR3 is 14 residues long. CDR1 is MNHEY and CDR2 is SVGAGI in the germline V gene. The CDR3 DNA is TGTGCCAGCAGTTACGGCGGGGGCTCCTACGAGCAGTACTTC. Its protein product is CASSYGGGSYEQYF.

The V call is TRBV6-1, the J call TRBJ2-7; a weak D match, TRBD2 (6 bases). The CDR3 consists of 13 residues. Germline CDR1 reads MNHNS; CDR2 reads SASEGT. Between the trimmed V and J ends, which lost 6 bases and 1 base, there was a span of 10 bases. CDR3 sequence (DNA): TGTGCCAGCAGCCGGGACTTATCCTACGAGCAGTACTTC. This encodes CASSRDLSYEQYF.

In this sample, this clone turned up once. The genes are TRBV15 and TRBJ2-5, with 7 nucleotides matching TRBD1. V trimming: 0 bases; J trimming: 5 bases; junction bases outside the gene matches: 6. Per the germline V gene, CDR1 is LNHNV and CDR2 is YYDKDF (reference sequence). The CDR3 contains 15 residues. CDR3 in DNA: TGTGCCACCAGCAGAGACGGGACAGAGCGTGAGACCCAGTACTTC. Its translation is CATSRDGTERETQYF.

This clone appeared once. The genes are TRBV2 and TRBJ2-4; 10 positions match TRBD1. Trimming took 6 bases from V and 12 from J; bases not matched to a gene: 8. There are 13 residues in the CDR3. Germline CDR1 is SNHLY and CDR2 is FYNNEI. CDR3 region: CASSSGQGYSQYF. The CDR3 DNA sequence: TGTGCCAGCAGCTCGGGACAGGGGTACAGTCAGTACTTC.

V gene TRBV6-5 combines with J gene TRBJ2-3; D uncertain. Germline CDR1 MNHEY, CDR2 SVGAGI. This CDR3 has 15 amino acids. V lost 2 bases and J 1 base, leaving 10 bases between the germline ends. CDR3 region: CASSYRMSGTDTQYF. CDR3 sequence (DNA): TGTGCCAGCAGTTACCGGATGAGCGGCACAGATACGCAGTATTTT.

The CDR3 DNA follows: TGTGCCAGCAGCGTAGGGCTGGGGGGGGAATACGAGCAGTACTTC. This gives the protein CASSVGLGGEYEQYF. The chain has TRBV9 and TRBJ2-7; 7 bases fit TRBD2. CDR1 SGDLS and CDR2 YYNGEE come from the germline V gene. The CDR3 totals 15 residues. With V trimmed by 0 bases and J by 4 bases, 7 bases remained unmatched.

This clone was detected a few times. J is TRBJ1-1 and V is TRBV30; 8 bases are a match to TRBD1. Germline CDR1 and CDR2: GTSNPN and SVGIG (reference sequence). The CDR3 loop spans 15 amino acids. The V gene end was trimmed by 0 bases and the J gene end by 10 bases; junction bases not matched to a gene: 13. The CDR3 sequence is CAWSVGTGPAGGAFF. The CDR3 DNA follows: TGTGCCTGGAGTGTTGGGACAGGCCCCGCCGGTGGAGCTTTCTTT.

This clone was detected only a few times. In nucleotides, the CDR3 is TGCGCCAGCAGCACAACCCGGACAGGGAGGCTCGAAAAACTGTTTTTT. Translated: CASSTTRTGRLEKLFF. The chain carries TRBV4-1 and TRBJ1-4; 8 nucleotides align to TRBD1. V was clipped by 5 bases and J by 8 bases; unmatched bases: 13. The CDR3 is made up of 16 amino acids. Germline CDR1 is MGHRA and CDR2 is YSYEKL.

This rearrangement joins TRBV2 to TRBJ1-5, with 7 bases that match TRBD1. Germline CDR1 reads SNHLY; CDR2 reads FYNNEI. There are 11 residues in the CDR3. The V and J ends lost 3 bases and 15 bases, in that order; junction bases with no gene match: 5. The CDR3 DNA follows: TGTGCCAGCAGTGATTCCGGACAGGTGCATTTT. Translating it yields CASSDSGQVHF.

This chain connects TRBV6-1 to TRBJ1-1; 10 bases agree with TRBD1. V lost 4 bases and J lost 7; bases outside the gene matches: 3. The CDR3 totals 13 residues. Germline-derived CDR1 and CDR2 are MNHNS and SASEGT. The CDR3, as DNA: TGTGCCAGCAGTGGGACAGGGGGTGTTGAAGCTTTCTTT. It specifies CASSGTGGVEAFF.

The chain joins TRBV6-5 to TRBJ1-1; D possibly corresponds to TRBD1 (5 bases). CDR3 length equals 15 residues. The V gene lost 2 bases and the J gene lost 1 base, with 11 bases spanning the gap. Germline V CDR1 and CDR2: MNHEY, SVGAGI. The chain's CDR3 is CASSYGAGWNTEAFF. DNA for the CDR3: TGTGCCAGCAGTTACGGGGCGGGGTGGAACACTGAAGCTTTCTTT.